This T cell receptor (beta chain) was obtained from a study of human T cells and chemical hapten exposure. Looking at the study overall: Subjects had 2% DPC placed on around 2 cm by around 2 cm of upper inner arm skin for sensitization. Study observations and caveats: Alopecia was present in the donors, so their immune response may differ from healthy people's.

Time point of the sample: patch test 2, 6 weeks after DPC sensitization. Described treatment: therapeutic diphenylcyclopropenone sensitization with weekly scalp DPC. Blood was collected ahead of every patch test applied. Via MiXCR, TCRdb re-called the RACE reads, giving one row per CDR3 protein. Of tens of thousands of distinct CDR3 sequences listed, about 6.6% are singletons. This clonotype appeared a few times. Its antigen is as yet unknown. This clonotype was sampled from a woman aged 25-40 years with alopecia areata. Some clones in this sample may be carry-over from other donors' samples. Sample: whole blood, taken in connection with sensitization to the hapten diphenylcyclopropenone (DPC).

CDR3 sequence (DNA): TGCGCCAGCAGCTCCCAATACGAGCAGTACTTC. Translating it yields CASSSQYEQYF. This chain links TRBV5-1 with TRBJ2-7; D gene unclear. V was clipped by 3 bases and J by 4 bases, with 5 bases between them. Germline CDR1 and CDR2: SGHRS and YFSETQ. The CDR3 runs to 11 residues. The whole variable domain, remainder taken from reference TRBV5-1 and TRBJ2-7, is KAGVTQTPRYLIKTRGQQVTLSCSPISGHRSVSWYQQTPGQGLQFLFEYFSETQRNKGNFPGRFSGRQFSNSRSEMNVSTLELGDSALYLCASSSQYEQYFGPGTRLTVT.